Listed here is a single T cell receptor beta chain. What it binds is unknown. 13 Jbeta primers and 60 Vbeta primers were used for the PCR. Profiled with immunoSEQ multiplex PCR; TCRdb holds only in-frame clones, not every one. This sample carries 150,000 to 200,000 clones, 70% to 80% of them seen once, and the ten largest clones take 0.69%. This sample is part of a study of cytomegalovirus exposure and HLA in healthy donors. Study-wide results and caveats: Cytomegalovirus association was listed for about 150 TCR beta chains. HLA alleles showed associations with fewer than 20,000 TCR beta sequences in a later analysis, at a 0.05 false discovery rate.

The J segment lost 0 bases and the V segment lost 1 base, leaving 9 bases of the junction unmatched. CDR1 is LNHDA and CDR2 is SQIVND in the germline V gene (reference sequence). The CDR3 spans 18 residues. The V call is TRBV19, the J call TRBJ2-3; TRBD1 matches 8 bases. This clonotype was obtained from a woman aged 40 to 55 in good health and CMV-seronegative. The sample comprised PBMCs. CDR3 sequence reads: CASSIASSGQGSTDTQYF. The CDR3 region has the DNA TGTGCCAGTAGTATAGCCAGCTCCGGACAGGGCAGCACAGATACGCAGTATTTT.